Sequencing of this T cell receptor (beta chain) was carried out in a study of cytomegalovirus exposure and HLA in healthy donors. This clone came up a few times. Researchers ran the PCR with 60 Vbeta and 13 Jbeta primers. The protocol was immunoSEQ multiplex PCR, while the TCRdb copy is restricted to in-frame clones and leaves out a portion. The data show approximately 140,000 clones, more than 70% seen once. CDR1 MNHEY and CDR2 SVGAGI come from the germline V gene. V lost 0 bases and J 2 bases, leaving 9 bases between the germline ends. The length of the CDR3 is 15 residues. Sequences were obtained from PBMCs. The chain joins TRBV6-5 to TRBJ2-3; D is unclear. The sequence was collected from a male donor in good health and CMV-seropositive. This CDR3 is CASSYSGFPTDTQYF. The CDR3 DNA reads TGTGCCAGCAGTTACTCGGGCTTCCCCACAGATACGCAGTATTTT.